This T cell receptor (beta chain) was sequenced in a study of Graves' ophthalmopathy and Graves' hyperthyroidism. Notes on the study in general: From stable hyperthyroidism, ophthalmopathy was separated by a 13-signature model with 85% to 90% sensitivity and around 80% specificity.

Ten or more counts support this clonotype. Its antigen is as yet unknown. Germline CDR1 and CDR2: SEHNR and FQNEAQ (reference sequence). The CDR3 totals 15 residues. V lost 5 bases, J lost 4 bases, and 18 bases lay in between. Other autoimmune diseases, uncontrolled infections, pregnancy or lactation ruled patients out of participation. Beta-chain TCR CDR3 regions were amplified from RNA transcripts. HTBI primers primed a first-round RT-PCR, and a second-round multiplex PCR followed. TCRdb independently ran MiXCR on the multiplex PCR reads; one entry per CDR3 protein. The sample contains about 220,000 distinct CDR3 sequences, roughly a fifth of which appear only once.

The clonotype comes from a woman aged 50 to 60 with Graves' ophthalmopathy. The chain employs TRBV7-9 and TRBJ2-7, with D unclear. The specimen sequenced was peripheral blood. In DNA form, the CDR3 reads TGTGCCAGCAGCCTTGACGGTGGTCCGTCATACGAGCAGTACTTC. Translating gives CASSLDGGPSYEQYF.